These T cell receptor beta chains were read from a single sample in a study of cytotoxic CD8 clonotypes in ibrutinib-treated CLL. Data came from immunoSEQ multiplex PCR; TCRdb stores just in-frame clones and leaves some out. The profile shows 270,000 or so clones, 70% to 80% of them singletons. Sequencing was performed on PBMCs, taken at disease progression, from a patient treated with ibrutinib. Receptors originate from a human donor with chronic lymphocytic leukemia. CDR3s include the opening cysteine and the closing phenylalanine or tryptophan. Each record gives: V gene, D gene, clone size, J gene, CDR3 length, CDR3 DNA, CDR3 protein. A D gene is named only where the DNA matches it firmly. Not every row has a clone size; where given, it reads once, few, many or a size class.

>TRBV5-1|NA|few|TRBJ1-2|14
TGCGCCAGCAGAAAACTGGGGGGATTGCATGGCTACACCTTC
CASRKLGGLHGYTF
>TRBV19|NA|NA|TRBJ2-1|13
TGTGCCAGTAGTGAAAGGGCCGGCAATGAGCAGTTCTTC
CASSERAGNEQFF
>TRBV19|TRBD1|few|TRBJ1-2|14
TGTGCCAGTAGTCCCTACAGGGGGAGCTACGGCTACACCTTC
CASSPYRGSYGYTF
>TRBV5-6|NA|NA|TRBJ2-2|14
TGTGCCAGCACCCCGGGACCCTTAGCAGGGGAGCTGTTTTTT
CASTPGPLAGELFF
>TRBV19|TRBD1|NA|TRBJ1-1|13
TGTGCCAGTCAACAGGGGGCGAGAACTGAAGCTTTCTTT
CASQQGARTEAFF
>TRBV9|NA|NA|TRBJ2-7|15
TGTGCCAGCAGCCCAGAGGTCCTAGCCTGGTACGAGCAGTACTTC
CASSPEVLAWYEQYF
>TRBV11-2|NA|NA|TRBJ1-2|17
TGTGCCAGCAGCTTAGCAGGTTTGCCCAATCCTAACTATGGCTACACCTTC
CASSLAGLPNPNYGYTF
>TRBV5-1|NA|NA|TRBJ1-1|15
TGCGCCAGCAGCTTGGCTCTCCCGCCGAACACTGAAGCTTTCTTT
CASSLALPPNTEAFF
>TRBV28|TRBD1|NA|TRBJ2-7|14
TGTGCCAGCAGTCTAACAGGGGGTCTCTACGAGCAGTACTTC
CASSLTGGLYEQYF
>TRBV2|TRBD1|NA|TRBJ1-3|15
TGTGCCAGCAGTTCCCGGACAGGGGGAGGAAACACCATATATTTT
CASSSRTGGGNTIYF
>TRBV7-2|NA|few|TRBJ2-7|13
TGTGCCATCGACCACAGGGACTCCTACGAGCAGTACTTC
CAIDHRDSYEQYF
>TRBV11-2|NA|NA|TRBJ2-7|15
TGTGCCAGCAGCCTAGAGGTCACAGGCCCTTACGAGCAGTACTTC
CASSLEVTGPYEQYF
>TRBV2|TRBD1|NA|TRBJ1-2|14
TGTGCCAGCAGCCGGGACAGGGAGGTGGATGGCTACACCTTC
CASSRDREVDGYTF
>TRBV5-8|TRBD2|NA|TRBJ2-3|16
TGTGCCAGCAGCCCTAGCGGGGGGGCCAATACAGATACGCAGTATTTT
CASSPSGGANTDTQYF
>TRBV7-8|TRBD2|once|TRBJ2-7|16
TGTGCCAGCAGCTACTACAAGCGGGAGGTTGGGAACGAGCAGTACTTC
CASSYYKREVGNEQYF
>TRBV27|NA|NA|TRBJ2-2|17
TGTGCCAGCAGCCGCCGGGCCGACCAGCTTTACACCGGGGAGCTGTTTTTT
CASSRRADQLYTGELFF
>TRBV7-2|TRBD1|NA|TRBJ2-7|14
TGTGCCAGCGGATCGACAGGGGACTCCTACGAGCAGTACTTC
CASGSTGDSYEQYF
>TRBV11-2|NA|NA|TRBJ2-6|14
TGTGCCAGCAGCACTAACTCTGGGGCCAACGTCCTGACTTTC
CASSTNSGANVLTF
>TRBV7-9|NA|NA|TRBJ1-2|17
TGTGCCAGCAGCCCACTAAGTGGGGCCTGGGAAGGGTATGGCTACACCTTC
CASSPLSGAWEGYGYTF